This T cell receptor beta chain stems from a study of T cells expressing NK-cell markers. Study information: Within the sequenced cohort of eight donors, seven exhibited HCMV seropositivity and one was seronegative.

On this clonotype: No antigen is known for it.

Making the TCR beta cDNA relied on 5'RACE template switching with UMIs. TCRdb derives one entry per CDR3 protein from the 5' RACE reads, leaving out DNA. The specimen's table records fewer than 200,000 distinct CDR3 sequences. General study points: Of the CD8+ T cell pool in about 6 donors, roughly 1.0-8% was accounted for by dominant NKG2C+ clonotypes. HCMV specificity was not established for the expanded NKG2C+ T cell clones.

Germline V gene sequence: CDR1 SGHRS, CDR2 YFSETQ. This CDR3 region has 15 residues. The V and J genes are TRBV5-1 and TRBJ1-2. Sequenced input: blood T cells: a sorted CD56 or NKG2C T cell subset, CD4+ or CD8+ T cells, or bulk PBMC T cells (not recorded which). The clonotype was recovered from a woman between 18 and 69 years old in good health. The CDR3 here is CASSRHDKANYGYTF.